Listed below are T cell receptor beta chains from one sample, sequenced in a study of blood T cell repertoires in COVID-19. Repertoires were generated with immunoSEQ multiplex PCR, while TCRdb's copy carries only in-frame clones and drops some. The table includes roughly 200,000 clones, around 90% detected once. Sequencing was done on a sample of peripheral blood. Source of these receptors: a man aged 35 to 55 with active or convalescent COVID-19. Each CDR3 is given with its conserved first and last residue. D genes are given only for firm matches. A clone size is listed for some rows: how often the clone was seen (once, few, many), or a class if it is expanded.

clone size	D gene	V gene	J gene	CDR3 protein	CDR3 DNA
once	.	TRBV7-2	TRBJ2-5	CASSLGALGPAGETQYF	TGTGCCAGCAGCTTAGGTGCCCTTGGGCCCGCTGGTGAGACCCAGTACTTC
.	TRBD1	TRBV29-1	TRBJ1-6	CSVAEGQNNSPLHF	TGCAGCGTTGCGGAGGGACAGAATAATTCACCCCTCCACTTT
once	TRBD1	TRBV6-4	TRBJ2-7	CASSDSVSGRDRVYEQYF	TGTGCCAGCAGTGACTCTGTGTCCGGCCGGGACAGGGTCTACGAGCAGTACTTC
.	TRBD1	TRBV9	TRBJ2-3	CASSVDGTGGQDTQYF	TGTGCCAGCAGCGTAGACGGGACAGGGGGCCAAGATACGCAGTATTTT
once	.	TRBV5-6	TRBJ2-7	CASSRRLYEQYF	TGTGCCAGCAGCCGGCGGCTCTACGAGCAGTACTTC
.	TRBD1	TRBV7-8	TRBJ1-6	CASSPDGRGPPLHF	TGTGCCAGCAGCCCCGACGGCAGGGGGCCACCCCTCCACTTT
.	.	TRBV7-3	TRBJ2-6	CASSSTSYPGANVLTF	TGTGCCAGCAGCTCGACATCTTACCCTGGGGCCAACGTCCTGACTTTC
few	.	TRBV7-9	TRBJ1-4	CASSQTVVANEKLFF	TGTGCCAGCAGCCAAACTGTGGTGGCTAATGAAAAACTGTTTTTT
.	TRBD1	TRBV30	TRBJ1-5	CAWSSYGGQRNQPQHF	TGTGCCTGGAGCTCCTACGGGGGACAGCGCAATCAGCCCCAGCATTTT
.	.	TRBV11-3	TRBJ1-2	CASSSRADWGYTF	TGTGCCAGCAGCTCGAGGGCCGATTGGGGCTACACCTTC
.	TRBD1	TRBV19	TRBJ1-4	CASSMTGLTATNEKLFF	TGTGCCAGTAGTATGACAGGGCTTACCGCAACTAATGAAAAACTGTTTTTT